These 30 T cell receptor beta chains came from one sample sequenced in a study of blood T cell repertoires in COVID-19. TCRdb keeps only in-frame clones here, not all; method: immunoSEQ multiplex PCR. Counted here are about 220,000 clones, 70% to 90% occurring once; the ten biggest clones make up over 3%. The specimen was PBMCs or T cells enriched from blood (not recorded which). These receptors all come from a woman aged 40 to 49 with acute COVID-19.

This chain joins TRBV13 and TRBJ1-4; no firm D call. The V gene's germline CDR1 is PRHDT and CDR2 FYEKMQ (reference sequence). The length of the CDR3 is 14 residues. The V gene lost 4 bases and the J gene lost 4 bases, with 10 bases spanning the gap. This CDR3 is CASSSRLLNEKLFF. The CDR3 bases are TGTGCCAGCAGCTCTAGACTCCTTAATGAAAAACTGTTTTTT.

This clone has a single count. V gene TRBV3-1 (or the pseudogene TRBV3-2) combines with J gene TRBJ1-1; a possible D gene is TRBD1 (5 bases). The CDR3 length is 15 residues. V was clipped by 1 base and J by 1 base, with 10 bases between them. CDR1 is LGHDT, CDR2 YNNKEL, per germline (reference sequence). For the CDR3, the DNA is TGTGCCAGCAGCCAAGGGGGCAGCCAGAACACTGAAGCTTTCTTT. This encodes CASSQGGSQNTEAFF.

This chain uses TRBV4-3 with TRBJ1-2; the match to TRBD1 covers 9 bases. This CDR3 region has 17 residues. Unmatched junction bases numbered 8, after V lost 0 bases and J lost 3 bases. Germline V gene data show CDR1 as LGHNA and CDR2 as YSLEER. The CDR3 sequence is CASSQDMGTGYDYGYTF. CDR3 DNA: TGCGCCAGCAGCCAAGATATGGGGACAGGGTATGACTATGGCTACACCTTC.

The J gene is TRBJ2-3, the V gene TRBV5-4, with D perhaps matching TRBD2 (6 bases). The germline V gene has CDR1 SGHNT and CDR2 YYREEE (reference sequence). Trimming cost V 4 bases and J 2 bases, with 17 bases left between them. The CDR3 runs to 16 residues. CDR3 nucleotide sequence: TGTGCCAGCAGCCCGGGCCGGGAGCGAAACACAGATACGCAGTATTTT. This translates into CASSPGRERNTDTQYF.

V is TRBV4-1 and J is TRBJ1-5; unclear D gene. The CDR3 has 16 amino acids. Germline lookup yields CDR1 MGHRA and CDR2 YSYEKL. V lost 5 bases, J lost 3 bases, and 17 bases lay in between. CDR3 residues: CASSARTDDDNQPQHF. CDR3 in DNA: TGCGCCAGCAGCGCCCGGACTGATGATGACAATCAGCCCCAGCATTTT.

The CDR3 here is CASGLGSGGSPLHF. DNA for the CDR3: TGTGCCAGCGGGCTGGGATCCGGGGGTTCACCCCTCCACTTT. The genes are TRBV27 and TRBJ1-6; D might be TRBD1 (5 bases). Germline assignment: CDR1 MNHEY and CDR2 SMNVEV (reference sequence). Trimming took 8 bases from V and 9 from J, leaving 17 bases between them. This CDR3 contains 14 residues.

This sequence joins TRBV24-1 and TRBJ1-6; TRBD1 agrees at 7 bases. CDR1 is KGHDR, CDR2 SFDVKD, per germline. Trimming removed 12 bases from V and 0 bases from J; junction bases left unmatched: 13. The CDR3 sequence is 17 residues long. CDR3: CASLLPGQSSYNSPLHF. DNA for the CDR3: TGTGCCTCTCTCTTGCCGGGACAGAGCTCCTATAATTCACCCCTCCACTTT.

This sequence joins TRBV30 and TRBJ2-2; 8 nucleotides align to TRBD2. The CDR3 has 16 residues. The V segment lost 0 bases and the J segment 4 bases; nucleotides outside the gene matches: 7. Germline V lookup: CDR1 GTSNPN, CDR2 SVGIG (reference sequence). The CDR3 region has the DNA TGTGCCTGGAGTGTGGGTCGGGGGGGGCGCACCGGGGAGCTGTTTTTT. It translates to CAWSVGRGGRTGELFF.

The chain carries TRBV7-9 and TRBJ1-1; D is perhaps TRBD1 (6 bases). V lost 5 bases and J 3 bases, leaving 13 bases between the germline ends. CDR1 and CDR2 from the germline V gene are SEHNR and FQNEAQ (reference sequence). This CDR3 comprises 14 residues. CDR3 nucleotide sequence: TGTGCCAGCAGCCCAAGGGGGGGGGACACTGAAGCTTTCTTT. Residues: CASSPRGGDTEAFF.

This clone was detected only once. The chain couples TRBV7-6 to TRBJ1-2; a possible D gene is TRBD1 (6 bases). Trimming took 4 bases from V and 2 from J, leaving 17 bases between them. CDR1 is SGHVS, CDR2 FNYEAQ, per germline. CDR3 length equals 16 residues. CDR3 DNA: TGTGCCAGCAGCTCGGGGGGGCCTTCTGCAAACTATGGCTACACCTTC. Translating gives CASSSGGPSANYGYTF.

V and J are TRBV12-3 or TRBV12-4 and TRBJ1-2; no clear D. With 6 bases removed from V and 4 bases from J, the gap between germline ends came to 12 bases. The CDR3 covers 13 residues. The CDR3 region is CASSKGRAYGYTF. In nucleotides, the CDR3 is TGTGCCAGCAGCAAAGGGAGGGCCTATGGCTACACCTTC.

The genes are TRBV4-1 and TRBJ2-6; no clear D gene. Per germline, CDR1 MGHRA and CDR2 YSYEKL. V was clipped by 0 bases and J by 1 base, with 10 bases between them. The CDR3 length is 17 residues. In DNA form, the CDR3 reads TGCGCCAGCAGCCAAGATACCACAGTTTCTGGGGCCAACGTCCTGACTTTC. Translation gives CASSQDTTVSGANVLTF.

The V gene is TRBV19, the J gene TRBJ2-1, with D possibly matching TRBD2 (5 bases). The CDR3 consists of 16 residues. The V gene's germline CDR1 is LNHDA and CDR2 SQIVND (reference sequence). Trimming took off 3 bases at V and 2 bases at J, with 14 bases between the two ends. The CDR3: CASSIVSRLTYNEQFF. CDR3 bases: TGTGCCAGTAGTATTGTGAGCAGACTAACCTACAATGAGCAGTTCTTC.

In DNA, the CDR3 is TGTGCCAGCAGCTTAGGCTTAGCTCCTAGCACAGATACGCAGTATTTT. This sequence encodes CASSLGLAPSTDTQYF. The chain carries TRBV11-2 and TRBJ2-3; D uncertain. The V end was cut by 1 base, the J end by 0 bases, with 11 bases between. Germline V gives CDR1 SGHAT, CDR2 FQNNGV. The length of the CDR3 is 16 residues. The variable domain in full, completed from reference TRBV11-2 and TRBJ2-3, reads EAGVAQSPRYKIIEKRQSVAFWCNPISGHATLYWYQQILGQGPKLLIQFQNNGVVDDSQLPKDRFSAERLKGVDSTLKIQPAKLEDSAVYLCASSLGLAPSTDTQYFGPGTRLTVL.

In DNA, the CDR3 is TGTGCCAGCAGCGAAAGACGAGGCGGGGAGCTGTTTTTT. Translating it yields CASSERRGGELFF. V usage is TRBV11-3 and J usage is TRBJ2-2, with D unclear. Germline CDR1 is SGHNT and CDR2 is YENEEA. The germline V and J ends were trimmed by 5 bases and 7 bases, with 11 bases remaining between them. The CDR3 is 13 residues long.

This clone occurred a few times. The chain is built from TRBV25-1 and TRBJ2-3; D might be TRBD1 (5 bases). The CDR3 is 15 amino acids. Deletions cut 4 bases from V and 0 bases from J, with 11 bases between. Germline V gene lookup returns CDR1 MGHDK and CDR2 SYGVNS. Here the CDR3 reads CASSATTGSTDTQYF. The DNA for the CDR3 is TGTGCCAGCAGTGCGACAACAGGTAGCACAGATACGCAGTATTTT.

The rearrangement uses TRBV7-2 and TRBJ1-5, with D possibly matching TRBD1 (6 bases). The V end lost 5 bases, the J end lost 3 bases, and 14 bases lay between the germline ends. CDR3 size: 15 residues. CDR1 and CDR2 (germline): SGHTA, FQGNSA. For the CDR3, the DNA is TGTGCCAGCAGCCTCCTCGGACAGATCAATCAGCCCCAGCATTTT. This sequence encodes CASSLLGQINQPQHF.

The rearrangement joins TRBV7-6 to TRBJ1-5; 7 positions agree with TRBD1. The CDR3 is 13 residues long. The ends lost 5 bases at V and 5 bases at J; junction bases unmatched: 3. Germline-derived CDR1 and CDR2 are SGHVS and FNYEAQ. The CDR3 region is CASSSTGDQPQHF. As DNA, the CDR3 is TGTGCCAGCAGCAGCACAGGGGATCAGCCCCAGCATTTT.

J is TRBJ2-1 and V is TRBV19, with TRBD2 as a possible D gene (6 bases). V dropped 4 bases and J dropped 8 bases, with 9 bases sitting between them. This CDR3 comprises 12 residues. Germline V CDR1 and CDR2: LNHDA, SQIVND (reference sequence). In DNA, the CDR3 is TGTGCCAGTAGTAGGTTAGCGGATGAGCAGTTCTTC. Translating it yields CASSRLADEQFF.

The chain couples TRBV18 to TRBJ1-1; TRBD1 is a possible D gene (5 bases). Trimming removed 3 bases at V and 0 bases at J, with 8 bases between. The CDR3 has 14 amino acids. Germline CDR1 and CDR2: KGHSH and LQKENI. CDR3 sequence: CASSPDIMNTEAFF. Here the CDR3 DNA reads TGTGCCAGCTCACCGGACATCATGAACACTGAAGCTTTCTTT. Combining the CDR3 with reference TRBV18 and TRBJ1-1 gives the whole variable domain NAGVMQNPRHLVRRRGQEARLRCSPMKGHSHVYWYRQLPEEGLKFMVYLQKENIIDESGMPKERFSAEFPKEGPSILRIQQVVRGDSAAYFCASSPDIMNTEAFFGQGTRLTVV.

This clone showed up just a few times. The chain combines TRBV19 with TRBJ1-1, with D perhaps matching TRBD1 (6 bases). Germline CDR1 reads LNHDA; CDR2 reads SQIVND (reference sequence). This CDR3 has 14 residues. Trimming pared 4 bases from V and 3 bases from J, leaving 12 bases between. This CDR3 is CASSKNRADTEAFF. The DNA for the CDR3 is TGTGCCAGTAGTAAAAACAGGGCGGACACTGAAGCTTTCTTT. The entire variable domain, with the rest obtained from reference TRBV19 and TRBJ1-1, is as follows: DGGITQSPKYLFRKEGQNVTLSCEQNLNHDAMYWYRQDPGQGLRLIYYSQIVNDFQKGDIAEGYSVSREKKESFPLTVTSAQKNPTAFYLCASSKNRADTEAFFGQGTRLTVV.

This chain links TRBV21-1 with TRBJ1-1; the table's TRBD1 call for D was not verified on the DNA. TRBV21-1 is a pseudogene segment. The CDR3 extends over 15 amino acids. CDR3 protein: CASSKGQGGWTEAFF. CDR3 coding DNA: TGTGCCAGCAGCAAAGGTCAGGGTGGGTGGACTGAAGCTTTCTTT.

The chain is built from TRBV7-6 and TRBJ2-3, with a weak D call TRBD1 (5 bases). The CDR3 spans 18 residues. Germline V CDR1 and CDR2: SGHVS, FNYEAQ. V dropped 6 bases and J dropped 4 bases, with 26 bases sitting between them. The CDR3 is CASSPRRAPSTGADTQYF. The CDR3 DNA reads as TGTGCCAGCAGTCCTAGGCGCGCCCCCAGCACAGGCGCAGATACGCAGTATTTT.

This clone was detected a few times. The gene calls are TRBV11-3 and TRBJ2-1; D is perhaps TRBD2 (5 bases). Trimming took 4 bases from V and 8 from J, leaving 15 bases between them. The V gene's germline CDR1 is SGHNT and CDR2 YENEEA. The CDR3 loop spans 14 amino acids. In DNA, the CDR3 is TGTGCCAGCAGCTCCTCCGGGGTTTCGCATGAGCAGTTCTTC. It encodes CASSSSGVSHEQFF.

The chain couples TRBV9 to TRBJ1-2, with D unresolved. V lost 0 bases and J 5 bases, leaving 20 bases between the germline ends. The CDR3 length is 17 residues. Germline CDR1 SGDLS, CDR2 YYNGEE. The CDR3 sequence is CASSVAGGPTTSYGYTF. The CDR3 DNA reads TGTGCCAGCAGCGTAGCGGGAGGTCCAACTACAAGTTATGGCTACACCTTC.

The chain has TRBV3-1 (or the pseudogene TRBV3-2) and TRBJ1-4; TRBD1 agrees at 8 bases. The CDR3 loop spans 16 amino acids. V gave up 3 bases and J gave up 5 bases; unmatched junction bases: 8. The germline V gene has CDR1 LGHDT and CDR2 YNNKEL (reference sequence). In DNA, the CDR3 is TGTGCCAGCAGCCAGTCCCAGGACAGGGAAAATGAAAAACTGTTTTTT. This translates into CASSQSQDRENEKLFF.

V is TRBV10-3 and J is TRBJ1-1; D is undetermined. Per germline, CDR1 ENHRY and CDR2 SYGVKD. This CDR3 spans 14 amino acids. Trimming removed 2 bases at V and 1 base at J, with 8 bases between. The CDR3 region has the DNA TGTGCCATCAGTGAGGAGGGTTCGAACACTGAAGCTTTCTTT. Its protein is CAISEEGSNTEAFF.

For the CDR3, the DNA is TGTGCCAGCAGTGAGGTAACAGGGCCGAATCAGCCCCAGCATTTT. Translated, it gives CASSEVTGPNQPQHF. V gene TRBV2 combines with J gene TRBJ1-5; D is possibly TRBD1 (6 bases). V was shortened by 3 bases and J by 4 bases, with 13 bases between the two germline ends. The CDR3 extends over 15 amino acids. Per the germline V gene, CDR1 is SNHLY and CDR2 is FYNNEI.

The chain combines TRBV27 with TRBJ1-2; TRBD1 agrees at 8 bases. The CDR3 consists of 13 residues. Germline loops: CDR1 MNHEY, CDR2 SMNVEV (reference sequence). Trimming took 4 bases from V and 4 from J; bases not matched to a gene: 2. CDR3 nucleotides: TGTGCCAGCAGTTGGGACAGGACCTATGGCTACACCTTC. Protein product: CASSWDRTYGYTF.

CDR3 in DNA: TGTGCCAGCAGCGGGAGCGGGGGGCCAACCTACAATGAGCAGTTCTTC. This gives the protein CASSGSGGPTYNEQFF. The genes are TRBV9 and TRBJ2-1; 9 positions match TRBD2. The trim removed 3 bases at V and 2 bases at J, leaving 6 bases unmatched. CDR1 and CDR2 (germline): SGDLS, YYNGEE. CDR3 length: 16 amino acids.